What follows are 5 T cell receptor beta chains derived from one specimen sequenced in a study of T cells after yellow fever vaccination. TCRdb called the 5' RACE reads again in MiXCR, with one record for every CDR3 protein. Of under 150,000 distinct CDR3 sequences in the sample, less than 9.5% are singletons; the top ten hold approximately 0.67%. Sequenced here: CD4+ T cells sorted from PBMCs, sampled 5 days after the yellow fever booster vaccination. These TCRs come from a man aged 25-45 years who received the YFV17D yellow fever vaccine.

This clonotype was seen ten or more times. The V call is TRBV20-1, the J call TRBJ2-1; 7 bases line up with TRBD2. Looked up from germline, CDR1 is DFQATT and CDR2 is SNEGSKA (reference sequence). The CDR3 length is 15 residues. The V segment lost 2 bases and the J segment 3 bases; nucleotides outside the gene matches: 7. CDR3 protein: CSARPPSGVYNEQFF. In DNA, the CDR3 is TGCAGTGCTAGACCCCCCAGCGGGGTCTACAATGAGCAGTTCTTC.

At least ten counts were recorded for this clonotype. The chain uses TRBV20-1 and TRBJ2-3; D not certain. Germline V gene sequence: CDR1 DFQATT, CDR2 SNEGSKA (reference sequence). Trimming stripped 0 bases from V and 2 bases from J, with 6 bases between. This CDR3 has 13 amino acids. The CDR3 sequence is CSARETYTDTQYF. The CDR3 region has the DNA TGCAGTGCTAGAGAAACTTACACAGATACGCAGTATTTT.

This clonotype was picked up many times. The gene calls are TRBV10-3 and TRBJ2-5; 9 nucleotides line up with TRBD2. The CDR3 is 14 amino acids. The V segment lost 4 bases and the J segment 5 bases; nucleotides outside the gene matches: 5. CDR1 and CDR2 (germline): ENHRY, SYGVKD. CDR3 bases: TGTGCCATCAGTGTAGCGGGAGCGGTCGAGACCCAGTACTTC. Translation: CAISVAGAVETQYF.

Many counts were recorded for this clonotype. The chain is built from TRBV12-3 or TRBV12-4 and TRBJ2-1; TRBD1 is a possible D gene (6 bases). Between the trimmed V and J ends, which lost 6 bases and 6 bases, there was a span of 15 bases. CDR3 length: 14 residues. CDR3 protein: CASSSTGILNEQFF. CDR3 bases: TGTGCCAGCAGCTCAACAGGGATACTCAATGAGCAGTTCTTC.

This clonotype appeared once. A much bigger clone sits one base away, suggesting this may be a read error. V and J are TRBV6-2 or TRBV6-3 and TRBJ1-5, with 10 bases identical to TRBD1. The CDR3 is made up of 15 amino acids. CDR1 MNHEY and CDR2 SVGEGT come from the germline V gene. In DNA, the CDR3 is TGTGCCAGCAGGTGGGACAGGGGTGGCAATCAGCACCAGCATTTT. Its translation is CASRWDRGGNQHQHF.